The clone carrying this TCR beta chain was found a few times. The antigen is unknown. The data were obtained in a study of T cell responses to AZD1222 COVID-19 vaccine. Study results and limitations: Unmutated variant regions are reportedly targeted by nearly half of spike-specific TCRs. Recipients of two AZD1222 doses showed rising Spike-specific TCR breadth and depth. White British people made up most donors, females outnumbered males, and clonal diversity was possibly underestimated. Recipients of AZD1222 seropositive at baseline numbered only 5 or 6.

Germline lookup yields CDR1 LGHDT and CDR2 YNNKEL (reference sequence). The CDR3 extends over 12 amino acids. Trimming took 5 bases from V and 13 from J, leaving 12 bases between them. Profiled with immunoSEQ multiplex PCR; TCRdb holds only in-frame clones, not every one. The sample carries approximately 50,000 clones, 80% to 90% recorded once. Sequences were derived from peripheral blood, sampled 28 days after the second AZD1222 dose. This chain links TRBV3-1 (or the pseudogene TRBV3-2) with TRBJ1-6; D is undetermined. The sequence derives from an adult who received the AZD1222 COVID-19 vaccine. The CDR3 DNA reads TGTGCCAGCAGCGGCGGGGAAAGGCCCCTCCACTTT. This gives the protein CASSGGERPLHF.